This T cell receptor beta chain was observed in a study of neoadjuvant anti-PD-1 for oral cavity cancer. The overall study: Around day 43, patients without progression received a fourth nivolumab dose before surgery.

Most PBMC samples had 480 ng input DNA in six replicates. Clones were read by immunoSEQ multiplex PCR, and TCRdb kept only the in-frame ones, dropping some. This sample carries over 10,000 clones, roughly three fifths of them seen once, and the ten largest clones take approximately 2.3%. Germline CDR1 and CDR2: SGHDN and FVKESK. The CDR3 has 15 amino acids. V was trimmed by 0 bases and J by 6 bases, leaving 11 bases between them. Source: PBMCs, taken before nivolumab (anti-PD-1) treatment. This TCR came from a person aged 35-79 years with oral cavity squamous cell carcinoma. The genes are TRBV14 and TRBJ2-2, with TRBD1 as a possible D gene (5 bases). The CDR3 loop reads CASSQDVGVAGELFF. CDR3 bases: TGTGCCAGCAGCCAAGATGTAGGGGTTGCCGGGGAGCTGTTTTTT.